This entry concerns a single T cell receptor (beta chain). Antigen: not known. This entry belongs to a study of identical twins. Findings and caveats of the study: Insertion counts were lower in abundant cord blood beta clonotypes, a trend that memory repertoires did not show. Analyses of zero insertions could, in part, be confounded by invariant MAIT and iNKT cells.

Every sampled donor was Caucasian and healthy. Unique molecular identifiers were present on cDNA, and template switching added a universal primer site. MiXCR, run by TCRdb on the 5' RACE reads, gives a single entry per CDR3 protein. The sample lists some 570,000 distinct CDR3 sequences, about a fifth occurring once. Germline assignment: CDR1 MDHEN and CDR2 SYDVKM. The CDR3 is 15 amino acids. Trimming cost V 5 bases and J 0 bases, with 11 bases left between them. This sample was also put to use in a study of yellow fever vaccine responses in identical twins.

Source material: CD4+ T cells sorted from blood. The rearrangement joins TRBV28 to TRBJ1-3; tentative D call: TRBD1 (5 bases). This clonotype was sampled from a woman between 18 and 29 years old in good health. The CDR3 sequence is CASSRGQTSGNTIYF. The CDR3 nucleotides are TGTGCCAGCAGTCGAGGACAAACCTCTGGAAACACCATATATTTT.